This T cell receptor beta chain was recovered during a study of regulatory T cells in long-lasting Graves disease. Study-level background: Prior antithyroid drug treatment in newly diagnosed Graves' patients lasted under 3 months.

Time point reported: newly diagnosed GD, antithyroid drugs for less than 3 months. Researchers made the TCR library from RNA that was extracted from PBMCs. With iRepertoire HTBI primers and Arm-PCR of CDR3 regions, TCR beta libraries were built. Study processing details: Segment identification across samples yielded 62 TRBV and more than 11 TRBJ segments. TCRdb re-analysed the multiplex PCR reads in MiXCR, keeping a single row per CDR3 protein. None of the V and J calls come from the authors' own analysis; TCRdb made them. The profile shows hundreds of thousands of distinct CDR3 sequences, roughly 16% of them singletons. This clonotype was counted between two and nine times. The same specimen was also included in a second study, on T cells in Graves' hyperthyroidism and ophthalmopathy. As reported in that work: Clinical symptoms, serum thyroxine, TRAb, thyroid ultrasound and orbital computed tomography established diagnosis.

The source material was peripheral blood mononuclear cells (PBMCs), sampled at new diagnosis, from a patient treated with antithyroid drugs. The clonotype comes from a woman between 25 and 40 years old with Graves disease.

The CDR3: CASSFGLFGEQFF. The CDR3 DNA reads TGTGCCAGCAGTTTCGGACTATTCGGTGAGCAGTTCTTC. The J gene is TRBJ2-1, the V gene TRBV12-3 or TRBV12-4, with a possible D match to TRBD2 (6 bases). CDR3 length equals 13 residues. V lost 3 bases and J lost 9, with 12 bases in between.